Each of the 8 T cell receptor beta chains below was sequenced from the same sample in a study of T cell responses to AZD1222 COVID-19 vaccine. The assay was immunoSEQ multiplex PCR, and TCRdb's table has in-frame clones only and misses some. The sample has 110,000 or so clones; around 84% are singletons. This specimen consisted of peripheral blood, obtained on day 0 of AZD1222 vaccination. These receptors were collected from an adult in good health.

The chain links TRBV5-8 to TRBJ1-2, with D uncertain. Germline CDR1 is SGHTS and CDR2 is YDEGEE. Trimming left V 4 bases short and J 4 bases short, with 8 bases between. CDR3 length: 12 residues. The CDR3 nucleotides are TGTGCCAGCAGCAAATACACCTATGGCTACACCTTC. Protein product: CASSKYTYGYTF.

The CDR3 DNA follows: TGTGCCAGCCATGGGACAGACGGGAACACTGAAGCTTTCTTT. The encoded protein is CASHGTDGNTEAFF. The chain has TRBV6-5 and TRBJ1-1; TRBD1 matches at 7 bases. Germline V CDR1 and CDR2: MNHEY, SVGAGI. V shed 8 bases and J 1 base; nucleotides not matched to a gene: 7. CDR3 size: 14 residues.

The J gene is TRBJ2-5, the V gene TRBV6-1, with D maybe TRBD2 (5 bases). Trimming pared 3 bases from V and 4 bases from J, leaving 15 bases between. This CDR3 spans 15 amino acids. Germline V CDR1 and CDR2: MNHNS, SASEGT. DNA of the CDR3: TGTGCCAGCAGTGAGGGAGTGTCTGGGTTAGAGACCCAGTACTTC. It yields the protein CASSEGVSGLETQYF.

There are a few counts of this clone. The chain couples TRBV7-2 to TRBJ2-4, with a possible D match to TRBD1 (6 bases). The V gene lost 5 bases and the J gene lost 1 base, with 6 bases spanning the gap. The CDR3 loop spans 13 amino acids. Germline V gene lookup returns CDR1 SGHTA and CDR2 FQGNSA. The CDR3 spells CASSGQAKNIQYF. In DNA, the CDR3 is TGTGCCAGCAGCGGACAGGCCAAAAACATTCAGTACTTC. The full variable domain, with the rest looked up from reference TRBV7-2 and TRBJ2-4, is GAGVSQSPSNKVTEKGKDVELRCDPISGHTALYWYRQSLGQGLEFLIYFQGNSAPDKSGLPSDRFSAERTGGSVSTLTIQRTQQEDSAVYLCASSGQAKNIQYFGAGTRLSVL.

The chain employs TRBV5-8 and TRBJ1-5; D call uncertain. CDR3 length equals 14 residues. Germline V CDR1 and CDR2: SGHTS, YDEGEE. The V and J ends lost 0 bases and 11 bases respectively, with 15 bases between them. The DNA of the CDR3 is TGTGCCAGCAGCTTGGCGGCAGTAACCCTGTCCCAGCATTTT. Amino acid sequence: CASSLAAVTLSQHF.

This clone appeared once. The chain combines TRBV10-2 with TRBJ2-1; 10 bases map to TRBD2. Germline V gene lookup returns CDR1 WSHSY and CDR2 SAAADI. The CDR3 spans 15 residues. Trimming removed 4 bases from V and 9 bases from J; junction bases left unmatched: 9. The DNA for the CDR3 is TGCGCCAGCAGTGGGGAGCGGGGGGGCCGTGGTGAGCAGTTCTTC. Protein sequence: CASSGERGGRGEQFF.

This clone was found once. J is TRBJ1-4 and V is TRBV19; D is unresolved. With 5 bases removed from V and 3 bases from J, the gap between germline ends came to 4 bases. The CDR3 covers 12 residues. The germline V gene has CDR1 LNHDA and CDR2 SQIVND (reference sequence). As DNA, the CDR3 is TGTGCCAGTAGTCTCCCTAATGAAAAACTGTTTTTT. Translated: CASSLPNEKLFF.

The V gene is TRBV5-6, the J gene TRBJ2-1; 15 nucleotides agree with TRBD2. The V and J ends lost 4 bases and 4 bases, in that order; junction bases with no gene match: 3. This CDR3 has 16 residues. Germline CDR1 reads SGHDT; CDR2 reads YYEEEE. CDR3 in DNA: TGTGCCAGCAGCCCCGGACTAGCGGGGGGGTACAATGAGCAGTTCTTC. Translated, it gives CASSPGLAGGYNEQFF.